What follows are 3 T cell receptor beta chains derived from one specimen sequenced in a study of cytomegalovirus exposure and HLA in healthy donors. The PCR had 60 Vbeta and 13 Jbeta primers. The repertoire was sequenced with immunoSEQ multiplex PCR; TCRdb's copy has only in-frame clones and lacks some. The data contain under 200,000 clones, roughly 79% of them seen just once; the ten biggest clones take up roughly 13%. The sample was PBMCs. These receptors came from a man aged 45-60 years in good health and CMV-seropositive.

This chain joins TRBV6-5 and TRBJ1-1, with D unresolved. Germline V gives CDR1 MNHEY, CDR2 SVGAGI. V was trimmed by 0 bases and J by 2 bases, leaving 10 bases between them. CDR3 size: 15 residues. Here the CDR3 reads CASSYSRQSNTEAFF. The CDR3 nucleotides read TGTGCCAGCAGTTACTCGCGGCAGAGTAACACTGAAGCTTTCTTT.

The chain couples TRBV9 to TRBJ2-2; 9 nucleotides match TRBD2. CDR1 is SGDLS, CDR2 YYNGEE, per germline. The CDR3 is made up of 17 amino acids. J was trimmed by 5 bases and V by 0 bases; bases with no gene match: 8. DNA for the CDR3: TGTGCCAGCAGCGTAGAAGTAGTAGCGGGGGATACCGGGGAGCTGTTTTTT. Translation gives CASSVEVVAGDTGELFF.

The CDR3, as DNA: TGTGCCAGCAGCCTTAAACGACAGGGAATACGTCAGCCCCAGCATTTT. Encoded protein: CASSLKRQGIRQPQHF. The rearrangement uses TRBV7-3 and TRBJ1-5, with 7 positions matching TRBD1. The CDR3 is 16 amino acids. CDR1 and CDR2 (germline): SGHTA, FQGTGA. V lost 5 bases, J lost 6 bases, and 13 bases stayed unmatched.